These 10 T cell receptor beta chains were all obtained from the same sample, sequenced in a study of blood T cells in healthy people across ages. A sample-barcoded 5' primer and a J-beta primer mix were used in a second PCR of about 6 to 11 cycles. TCRdb re-called the 5' RACE reads through MiXCR, storing one row per CDR3 protein. The sample holds about 1,500,000 distinct CDR3 sequences, 25% to 30% seen once. The specimen sequenced was blood. The origin of the receptors is a woman aged 25 to 45 in good health.

V usage is TRBV5-1 and J usage is TRBJ2-1, with TRBD1 matching over 7 bases. The CDR3 covers 11 residues. CDR1 and CDR2 from the germline V gene are SGHRS and YFSETQ. CDR3 in amino acids: CISSLDREQFF. For the CDR3, the DNA is TGCATCAGCAGCTTGGACAGGGAGCAGTTCTTC.

This clonotype was picked up a small number of times. The rearrangement joins TRBV12-3 or TRBV12-4 to TRBJ2-6; TRBD1 aligns across 8 bases. This CDR3 is 15 amino acids long. V lost 5 bases to trimming and J lost 5 bases; unmatched junction nucleotides: 5. The CDR3 DNA sequence: TGTGCCAGCAGTGTAGGACAGGGTCGGGCCAACGTCCTGACTTTC. Amino acid sequence: CASSVGQGRANVLTF.

This clonotype showed up many times. The chain combines TRBV7-6 with TRBJ2-1, with 9 bases fitting TRBD1. The junction had 8 bases not matched to a gene; V was cut back by 6 bases and J by 5 bases. Per the germline V gene, CDR1 is SGHVS and CDR2 is FNYEAQ. The CDR3 consists of 15 residues. CDR3 residues: CASRPGQGWNNEQFF. In DNA, the CDR3 is TGTGCCAGCAGGCCCGGACAGGGGTGGAACAATGAGCAGTTCTTC.

This clonotype was seen only a few times. The chain couples TRBV6-6 to TRBJ2-1, with TRBD2 matching over 9 bases. This CDR3 spans 14 amino acids. Trimming removed 7 bases from V and 7 bases from J; junction bases left unmatched: 8. Germline V lookup: CDR1 MNHNY, CDR2 SVGAGI (reference sequence). The CDR3 nucleotides read TGTGCCAGCAACCTAGCGGGGAGGGGGAATGAGCAGTTCTTC. Residues: CASNLAGRGNEQFF.

The J gene is TRBJ2-3, the V gene TRBV2, with D maybe TRBD1 (5 bases). Trimming took off 5 bases at V and 5 bases at J, with 14 bases between the two ends. Germline assignment: CDR1 SNHLY and CDR2 FYNNEI. The CDR3 length is 14 residues. CDR3 in amino acids: CASSPRALRDTQYF. The CDR3 nucleotides are TGTGCCAGCAGTCCCAGGGCGTTGAGAGATACGCAGTATTTT.

This chain links TRBV4-1 with TRBJ2-1; 8 bases agree with TRBD2. The CDR3 extends over 18 amino acids. Trimming cost V 4 bases and J 0 bases; bases outside gene matches: 11. Germline lookup yields CDR1 MGHRA and CDR2 YSYEKL. CDR3 protein: CASSPLELLADSYNEQFF. The CDR3 DNA follows: TGCGCCAGCAGCCCTCTCGAACTACTAGCGGACTCCTACAATGAGCAGTTCTTC.

The genes are TRBV5-1 and TRBJ2-2; D may be TRBD1 (5 bases). CDR3 size: 14 residues. Trimming took 0 bases from V and 6 from J, leaving 9 bases between them. Germline lookup yields CDR1 SGHRS and CDR2 YFSETQ. CDR3 coding DNA: TGCGCCAGCAGCTTGGTCCAGGGCCCCGGGGAGCTGTTTTTT. The encoded protein is CASSLVQGPGELFF. The entire variable domain, with the rest obtained from reference TRBV5-1 and TRBJ2-2, is as follows: KAGVTQTPRYLIKTRGQQVTLSCSPISGHRSVSWYQQTPGQGLQFLFEYFSETQRNKGNFPGRFSGRQFSNSRSEMNVSTLELGDSALYLCASSLVQGPGELFFGEGSRLTVL.

This rearrangement joins TRBV15 to TRBJ2-1, with D maybe TRBD1 (6 bases). CDR3 length: 13 residues. Trimming shortened V by 1 base and J by 7 bases, and 8 bases separated the two germline ends. Germline loops: CDR1 LNHNV, CDR2 YYDKDF (reference sequence). DNA for the CDR3: TGTGCCACCAGCAGAGGAAGGGGGAATGAGCAGTTCTTC. It translates to CATSRGRGNEQFF.

The sample holds many counts of this clonotype. The junction and the germline gene differ at one end; a read error may be behind it. The chain recombines TRBV5-1 with TRBJ2-2; 8 bases are shared with TRBD1. The length of the CDR3 is 14 residues. Germline-derived CDR1 and CDR2 are SGHRS and YFSETQ. The DNA of the CDR3 is TGTGCCAGCAGTGGACAGGGTAACACCGGGGAGCTGTTTTTT. Its translation: CASSGQGNTGELFF.

The chain carries TRBV7-9 and TRBJ1-4; TRBD1 agrees at 8 bases. The ends lost 3 bases at V and 7 bases at J; junction bases unmatched: 7. The germline CDR1 and CDR2 sequences are SEHNR and FQNEAQ (reference sequence). The CDR3 runs to 15 residues. This CDR3 reads CASSFTGGRGEKLFF. CDR3 in DNA: TGTGCCAGCAGCTTTACAGGGGGAAGGGGTGAAAAACTGTTTTTT.